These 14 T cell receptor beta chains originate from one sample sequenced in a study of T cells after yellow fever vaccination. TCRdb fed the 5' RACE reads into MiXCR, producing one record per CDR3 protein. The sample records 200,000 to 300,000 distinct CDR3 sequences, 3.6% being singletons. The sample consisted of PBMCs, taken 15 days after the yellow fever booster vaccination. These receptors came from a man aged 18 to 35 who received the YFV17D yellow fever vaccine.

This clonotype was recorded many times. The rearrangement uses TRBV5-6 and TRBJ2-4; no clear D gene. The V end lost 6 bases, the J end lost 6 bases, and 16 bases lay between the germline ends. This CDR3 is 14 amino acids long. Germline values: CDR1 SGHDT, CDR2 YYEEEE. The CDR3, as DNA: TGTGCCAGCACCGAAACGGGCGTCGGAAACATTCAGTACTTC. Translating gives CASTETGVGNIQYF.

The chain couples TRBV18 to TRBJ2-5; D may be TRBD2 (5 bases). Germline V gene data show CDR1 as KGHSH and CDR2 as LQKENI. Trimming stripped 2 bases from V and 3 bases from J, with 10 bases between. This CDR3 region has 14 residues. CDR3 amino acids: CASSPRLGEETQYF. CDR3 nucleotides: TGTGCCAGCTCACCAAGGCTCGGGGAAGAGACCCAGTACTTC.

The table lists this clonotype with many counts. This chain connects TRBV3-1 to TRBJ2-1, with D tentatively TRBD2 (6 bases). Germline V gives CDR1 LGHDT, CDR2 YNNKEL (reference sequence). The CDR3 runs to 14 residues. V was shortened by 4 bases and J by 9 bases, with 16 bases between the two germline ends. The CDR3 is CASSPGLVEAEQFF. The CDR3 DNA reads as TGTGCCAGCAGCCCGGGACTGGTTGAGGCTGAGCAGTTCTTC.

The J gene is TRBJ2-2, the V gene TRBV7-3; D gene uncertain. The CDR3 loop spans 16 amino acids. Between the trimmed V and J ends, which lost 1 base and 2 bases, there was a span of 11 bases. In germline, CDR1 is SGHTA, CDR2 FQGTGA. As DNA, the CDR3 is TGTGCCAGCAGCTTAATAAGCCAGGCAAACACCGGGGAGCTGTTTTTT. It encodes CASSLISQANTGELFF.

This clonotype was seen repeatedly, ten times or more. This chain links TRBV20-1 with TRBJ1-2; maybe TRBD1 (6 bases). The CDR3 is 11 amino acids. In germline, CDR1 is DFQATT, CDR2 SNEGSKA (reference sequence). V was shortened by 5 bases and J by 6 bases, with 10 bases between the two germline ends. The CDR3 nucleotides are TGCAGTGCTGTACAGGGAAATGGCTACACCTTC. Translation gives CSAVQGNGYTF.

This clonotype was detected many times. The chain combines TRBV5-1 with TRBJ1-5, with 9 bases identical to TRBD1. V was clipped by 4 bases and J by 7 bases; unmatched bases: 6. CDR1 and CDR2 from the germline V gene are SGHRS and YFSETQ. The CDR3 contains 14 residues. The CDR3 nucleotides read TGCGCCAGCAGCGGGGGACAGGGAGGCCAGCCCCAGCATTTT. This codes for CASSGGQGGQPQHF.

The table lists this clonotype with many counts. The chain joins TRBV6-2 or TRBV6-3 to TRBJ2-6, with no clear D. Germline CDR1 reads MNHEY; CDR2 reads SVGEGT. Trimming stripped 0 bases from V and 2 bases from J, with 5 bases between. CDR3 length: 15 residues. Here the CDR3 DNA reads TGTGCCAGCAGTTACTCGGTAACTGGGGCCAACGTCCTGACTTTC. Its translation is CASSYSVTGANVLTF.

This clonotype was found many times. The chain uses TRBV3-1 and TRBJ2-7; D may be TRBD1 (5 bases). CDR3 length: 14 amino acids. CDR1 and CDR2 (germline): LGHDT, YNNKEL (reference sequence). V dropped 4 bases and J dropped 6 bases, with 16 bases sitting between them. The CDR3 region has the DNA TGTGCCAGCAGCCCCCCAGGGAACAGCCCCGAGCAGTACTTC. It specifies CASSPPGNSPEQYF.

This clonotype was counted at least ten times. In DNA form, the CDR3 reads TGTGCCAGCAGTTTATTCCCAGATACGCAGTATTTT. It specifies CASSLFPDTQYF. The chain combines TRBV12-3 or TRBV12-4 with TRBJ2-3; D is uncertain. This CDR3 spans 12 amino acids. Trimming took 2 bases from V and 4 from J, leaving 4 bases between them.

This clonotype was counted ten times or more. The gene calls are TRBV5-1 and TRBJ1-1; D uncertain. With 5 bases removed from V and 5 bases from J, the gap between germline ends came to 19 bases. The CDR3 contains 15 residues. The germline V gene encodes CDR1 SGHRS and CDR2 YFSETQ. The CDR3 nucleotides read TGCGCCAGCAGGTCCGGCGACTGGGGAAAGACTGAAGCTTTCTTT. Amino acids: CASRSGDWGKTEAFF.

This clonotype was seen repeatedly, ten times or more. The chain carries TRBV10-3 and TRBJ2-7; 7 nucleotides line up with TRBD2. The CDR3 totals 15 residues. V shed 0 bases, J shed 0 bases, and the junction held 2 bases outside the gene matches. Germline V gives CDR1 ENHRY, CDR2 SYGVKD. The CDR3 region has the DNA TGTGCCATCAGTGAGTCGGGAGGGGCCTCCTACGAGCAGTACTTC. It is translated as CAISESGGASYEQYF.

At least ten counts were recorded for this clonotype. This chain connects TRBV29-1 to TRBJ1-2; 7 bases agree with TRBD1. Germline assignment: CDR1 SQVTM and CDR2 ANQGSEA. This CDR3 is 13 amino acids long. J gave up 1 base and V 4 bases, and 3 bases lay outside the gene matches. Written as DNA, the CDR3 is TGCAGCGTTGTGGCAGGGGGTAACTATGGCTACACCTTC. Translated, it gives CSVVAGGNYGYTF.

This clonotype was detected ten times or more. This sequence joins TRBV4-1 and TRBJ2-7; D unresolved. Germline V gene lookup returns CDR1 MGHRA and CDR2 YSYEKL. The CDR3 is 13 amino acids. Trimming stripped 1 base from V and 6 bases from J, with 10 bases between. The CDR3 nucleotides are TGCGCCAGCAGCCAAGCAAACACCGTCGAGCAGTACTTC. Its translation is CASSQANTVEQYF.

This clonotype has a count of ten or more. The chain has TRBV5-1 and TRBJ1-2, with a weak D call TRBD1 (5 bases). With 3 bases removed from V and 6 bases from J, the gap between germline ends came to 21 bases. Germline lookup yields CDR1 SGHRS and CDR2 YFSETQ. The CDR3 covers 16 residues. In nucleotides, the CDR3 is TGCGCCAGCAGCTCCCGCGAGGGGAATAGTCGAGATGGCTACACCTTC. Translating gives CASSSREGNSRDGYTF.